This T cell receptor beta chain emerged from a study of blood T cell repertoires in COVID-19. Study context: Acute and convalescent COVID-19 specimens originated in the United States, Italy and Spain.

Clones were sequenced by immunoSEQ multiplex PCR, and TCRdb holds only the in-frame ones, with some missing. The table includes under 85,000 clones, over 70% detected once. With V trimmed by 5 bases and J by 6 bases, 13 bases remained unmatched. CDR1 and CDR2 (germline): MNHEY, SVGEGT. The CDR3 consists of 16 residues. Sequencing was done on a sample of peripheral blood. The receptor was isolated from a human donor in a cohort sampled during active COVID-19. The rearrangement uses TRBV6-2 or TRBV6-3 and TRBJ2-7; TRBD1 matches 10 bases. The CDR3 coding sequence is TGTGCCAGCAGTCCGACAAAGACAGGGGGCTTCCGCGAGCAGTACTTC. Its translation: CASSPTKTGGFREQYF.